This is a list of T cell receptor beta chains from one sample in a study of breast tumors, draining lymph nodes, adjacent tissues. TCRdb recomputed calls from the multiplex PCR reads with MiXCR, one row per CDR3 protein. In the table there are fewer than 150,000 distinct CDR3 sequences, over 20% of which are singletons. The source material was axillary lymph node tissue. The receptors shown here come from a female donor with breast cancer. Some clones in this sample may be carry-over from other donors' samples. Both conserved end residues are part of each CDR3. Fields, in order: clone size, J gene, D gene, V gene, CDR3 DNA, CDR3 protein. A D gene is named only where the DNA matches it firmly. Some rows mark clone size as missing; the rest say once, few, many or name a class of expanded clone.

abundance: NA
j_gene: TRBJ2-5
d_gene: NA
v_gene: TRBV4-1
CDR3nt: TGCGCCAGCAGCCAAGAAGGCTCGACCCCCCGGTCAGGCCAGTACTTC
CDR3aa: CASSQEGSTPRSGQYF

abundance: many
j_gene: TRBJ2-5
d_gene: NA
v_gene: TRBV7-7
CDR3nt: TGTGCTAGCAGCCCCTCCGGGAACCTCCAAGAGACCCAGTACTTC
CDR3aa: CASSPSGNLQETQYF

abundance: NA
j_gene: TRBJ2-5
d_gene: TRBD1
v_gene: TRBV19
CDR3nt: TGTGCCAGTACCCCCCAGGGACAGGGAGGAGAGACCCAGTACTTC
CDR3aa: CASTPQGQGGETQYF

abundance: few
j_gene: TRBJ1-1
d_gene: NA
v_gene: TRBV20-1
CDR3nt: TGCAGTGCTAGAGAGGACACGTCTTACATGAACACTGAAGCTTTCTTT
CDR3aa: CSAREDTSYMNTEAFF

abundance: many
j_gene: TRBJ2-1
d_gene: NA
v_gene: TRBV5-1
CDR3nt: TGCGCCAGCAGACAGGGACAATTAGTCAACAATGAGCAGTTCTTC
CDR3aa: CASRQGQLVNNEQFF

abundance: NA
j_gene: TRBJ1-5
d_gene: NA
v_gene: TRBV6-2/TRBV6-3
CDR3nt: TGTGCCGGCAGTGGGCAGGGGAATCAGCCCCAGCATTTT
CDR3aa: CAGSGQGNQPQHF

abundance: many
j_gene: TRBJ2-3
d_gene: TRBD2
v_gene: TRBV6-5
CDR3nt: TGTGCCAGCAGAGACACTAGCGGTAGCACAGATACGCAGTATTTT
CDR3aa: CASRDTSGSTDTQYF

abundance: many
j_gene: TRBJ2-1
d_gene: TRBD2
v_gene: TRBV28
CDR3nt: TGTGCCAGCAGGACTAGCGGGAGGCCCTACAATGAGCAGTTCTTC
CDR3aa: CASRTSGRPYNEQFF

abundance: many
j_gene: TRBJ2-6
d_gene: TRBD1
v_gene: TRBV12-3/TRBV12-4
CDR3nt: TGTGCCAGCAGTCTGAGGACAGGGGGCGCTTTTGGGGCCAACGTCCTGACTTTC
CDR3aa: CASSLRTGGAFGANVLTF

abundance: NA
j_gene: TRBJ2-3
d_gene: TRBD2
v_gene: TRBV19
CDR3nt: TGTGCCAGTAGTATAGATCTCACTAGCGGGAGGCCTACGCAGGGGAATTTT
CDR3aa: CASSIDLTSGRPTQGNF

abundance: many
j_gene: TRBJ1-2
d_gene: NA
v_gene: TRBV12-3/TRBV12-4
CDR3nt: TGTGCCAGCACCTTAAATAACTATGGCTACACCTTC
CDR3aa: CASTLNNYGYTF

abundance: many
j_gene: TRBJ2-7
d_gene: NA
v_gene: TRBV10-3
CDR3nt: TGTGCCATCAGTGAGTCGACCCGGGCCAGGCAGTACTTC
CDR3aa: CAISESTRARQYF

abundance: many
j_gene: TRBJ2-2
d_gene: TRBD2
v_gene: TRBV25-1
CDR3nt: TGTGCCAGCGGGCTAGCGGGAACCGGGGAGCTGTTTTTT
CDR3aa: CASGLAGTGELFF

abundance: many
j_gene: TRBJ2-2
d_gene: NA
v_gene: TRBV28
CDR3nt: TGTGCCAGCAGTTGGGGGGGCCGCGACACCGGGGAGCTGTTTTTT
CDR3aa: CASSWGGRDTGELFF

abundance: NA
j_gene: TRBJ1-3
d_gene: NA
v_gene: TRBV19
CDR3nt: TGTGCCAGTAGTACCCCTCCGGAGGGGCCCTCTGGAAACACCATATATTTT
CDR3aa: CASSTPPEGPSGNTIYF

abundance: many
j_gene: TRBJ2-2
d_gene: NA
v_gene: TRBV7-8
CDR3nt: TGTGCCAGCAGCTTAGAATCTCGCGGGTTATCGGACACCGGGGAGCTGTTTTTT
CDR3aa: CASSLESRGLSDTGELFF

abundance: many
j_gene: TRBJ2-7
d_gene: NA
v_gene: TRBV5-6
CDR3nt: TGTGCCAGCAGCTATTTAAACGAGCAGTACTTC
CDR3aa: CASSYLNEQYF

abundance: many
j_gene: TRBJ1-4
d_gene: TRBD1
v_gene: TRBV2
CDR3nt: TGTGCCAGCGGGGACAGACATAATGAAAAACTGTTTTTT
CDR3aa: CASGDRHNEKLFF

abundance: NA
j_gene: TRBJ1-5
d_gene: NA
v_gene: TRBV5-1
CDR3nt: TGCGCCAGCAGCTTGGACGGGATTGGCAATCAGCCCCAGCGTTTT
CDR3aa: CASSLDGIGNQPQRF

abundance: few
j_gene: TRBJ2-6
d_gene: TRBD1
v_gene: TRBV30
CDR3nt: TGTGCCTGGAGATCTCCGGGACAGAGCCTCTCTGGGGCCAACGTCCTGACTTTC
CDR3aa: CAWRSPGQSLSGANVLTF

abundance: many
j_gene: TRBJ2-2
d_gene: NA
v_gene: TRBV9
CDR3nt: TGTGCCAGCAGCCCCCGACCCGATACCGGGGAGCTGTTTTTT
CDR3aa: CASSPRPDTGELFF

abundance: few
j_gene: TRBJ2-5
d_gene: NA
v_gene: TRBV28
CDR3nt: TGTGCCAGCAGTTTAAGGAGACTTGAGACCCAGTACTTC
CDR3aa: CASSLRRLETQYF

abundance: many
j_gene: TRBJ2-7
d_gene: TRBD1
v_gene: TRBV5-4
CDR3nt: TGTGCCAGCAGCTCCGGGACAGGGGGGTCTTACGAGCAGTACTTC
CDR3aa: CASSSGTGGSYEQYF

abundance: many
j_gene: TRBJ2-1
d_gene: TRBD2
v_gene: TRBV29-1
CDR3nt: TGCAGCGTTGACGGGACTAGCGATAACAATGAGCAGTTCTTC
CDR3aa: CSVDGTSDNNEQFF

abundance: many
j_gene: TRBJ2-1
d_gene: TRBD2
v_gene: TRBV30
CDR3nt: TGTGCATTGCGTCGCGGGAGTACACATGAGCAGTTCTTC
CDR3aa: CALRRGSTHEQFF

abundance: many
j_gene: TRBJ2-7
d_gene: NA
v_gene: TRBV6-5
CDR3nt: TGTGCCAGCAGCCATACGGCTCTATCACTCTCCTACGAGCAGTACTTC
CDR3aa: CASSHTALSLSYEQYF

abundance: many
j_gene: TRBJ2-1
d_gene: NA
v_gene: TRBV18
CDR3nt: TGTGCCAGCTCACCTTCGAGGTGGTCGTACGGGCAGTTCTTC
CDR3aa: CASSPSRWSYGQFF

abundance: NA
j_gene: TRBJ2-7
d_gene: NA
v_gene: TRBV12-3/TRBV12-4
CDR3nt: TGTGCCAGCAGTTTGGGGCAGGGTGTGAGTGAGCAGTACTTC
CDR3aa: CASSLGQGVSEQYF

abundance: many
j_gene: TRBJ2-7
d_gene: NA
v_gene: TRBV2
CDR3nt: TGTGCCAGCAGGTTCGACAGCTCCTACGAGCAGTACTTC
CDR3aa: CASRFDSSYEQYF

abundance: many
j_gene: TRBJ2-5
d_gene: NA
v_gene: TRBV11-2
CDR3nt: TGTGCCAGCAGGGGGGACCCCAGTACCCGAGAGACCCAGTACTTC
CDR3aa: CASRGDPSTRETQYF

abundance: few
j_gene: TRBJ2-1
d_gene: NA
v_gene: TRBV28
CDR3nt: TGTGCCAGCAGTTCCCCTTCTAGATTCTCCTACAATGAGCAGTTCTTC
CDR3aa: CASSSPSRFSYNEQFF

abundance: many
j_gene: TRBJ2-1
d_gene: NA
v_gene: TRBV12-3/TRBV12-4
CDR3nt: TGTGCCAGTTCTGGAGGGGACCGCTCCCAAGTCGATGAGCAGTTCTTC
CDR3aa: CASSGGDRSQVDEQFF

abundance: few
j_gene: TRBJ1-5
d_gene: TRBD1
v_gene: TRBV19
CDR3nt: TGTGCCAGTAGTATAAGGACAGGGGGCATGGGTCAGCCCCAGCATTTT
CDR3aa: CASSIRTGGMGQPQHF

abundance: NA
j_gene: TRBJ2-7
d_gene: TRBD2
v_gene: TRBV28
CDR3nt: TGTGCCAGCAGTCGGACTAGCGGACACTACGAGCAGTACTTC
CDR3aa: CASSRTSGHYEQYF

abundance: few
j_gene: TRBJ2-4
d_gene: NA
v_gene: TRBV29-1
CDR3nt: TGCAGCGTTGGTCAAGGGCTGGGAAACATTCAGTACTTC
CDR3aa: CSVGQGLGNIQYF

abundance: NA
j_gene: TRBJ2-7
d_gene: NA
v_gene: TRBV6-1
CDR3nt: TGTGCCAGCAGCGGACCTCCCACGGGGCCCTACGAGCAGTACTTC
CDR3aa: CASSGPPTGPYEQYF

abundance: many
j_gene: TRBJ2-1
d_gene: NA
v_gene: TRBV12-3/TRBV12-4
CDR3nt: TGTGCCAGCAGTTTTGGAACCTCCGCCTACAATGAGCAGTTCTTC
CDR3aa: CASSFGTSAYNEQFF

abundance: many
j_gene: TRBJ2-5
d_gene: TRBD2
v_gene: TRBV10-3
CDR3nt: TGTGCCATCAGGGGAGCGGGAGGATCAGGAGAGACCCAGTACTTC
CDR3aa: CAIRGAGGSGETQYF